The rows below give T cell receptor beta chains drawn from one sample of a study of neurological immune-mediated disorders. TCRdb ran MiXCR on the 5' RACE reads and lists one entry per CDR3 protein. The data show fewer than 85,000 distinct CDR3 sequences, 15% to 20% seen once. The source material was PBMCs. The receptor set was obtained from a woman aged 35 to 49 in good health. CDR3s include the opening cysteine and the closing phenylalanine or tryptophan. D genes are given only for firm matches. The listing skips clone size in some rows; elsewhere it reads once, few, many or a size class.

abundance,v_gene,j_gene,d_gene,len,CDR3nt,CDR3aa
many,TRBV7-2,TRBJ1-5,-,14,TGTGCCAGCAGCTTAGATCTTAGCAATCAGCCCCAGCATTTT,CASSLDLSNQPQHF
many,TRBV7-2,TRBJ1-6,TRBD1,16,TGTGCCAGCAGTCCAGGGGGCTTAACCTATAATTCACCCCTCCACTTT,CASSPGGLTYNSPLHF
many,TRBV5-1,TRBJ2-5,TRBD1,14,TGCGCCAGCAGCTGGGGACAGTACCAAGAGACCCAGTACTTC,CASSWGQYQETQYF
many,TRBV27,TRBJ2-3,-,13,TGTGCCAGCAGTTTCTGGGACACAGATACGCAGTATTTT,CASSFWDTDTQYF
-,TRBV15,TRBJ1-1,-,19,TGTGCCACCAGCAGAGATCGAGGGCTGGCGTCAGCCGGGGGCACTGAAGCTTTCTTT,CATSRDRGLASAGGTEAFF
many,TRBV28,TRBJ2-2,-,13,TGTGGAGCGACAGGCATAAGCACCGGGGAGCTGTTTTTT,CGATGISTGELFF
many,TRBV14,TRBJ2-1,TRBD1,15,TGTGCCAGCAGTCGACAGGGGGGATTGAACAATGAGCAGTTCTTC,CASSRQGGLNNEQFF
many,TRBV6-6,TRBJ2-5,-,15,TGTGCCAGCAGTACCCCGGAGGGGGGACGTCGGTCCCAGTACTTC,CASSTPEGGRRSQYF
many,TRBV6-5,TRBJ2-3,TRBD1,16,TGTGCCAGCAACAAACCGGGGACAGGGGGCACAGATACGCAGTATTTT,CASNKPGTGGTDTQYF
-,TRBV20-1,TRBJ2-1,TRBD2,14,TGCAGTGCTAGACCACCTAGCGGGAGGCATGAGCAGTTCTTC,CSARPPSGRHEQFF
many,TRBV4-3,TRBJ1-2,TRBD1,17,TGCGCCAGCAGCCAAGATCGACAGGGTTTCTGGGCTTATGGCTACACCTTC,CASSQDRQGFWAYGYTF
many,TRBV2,TRBJ1-6,-,15,TGTGCCAGCAAATCGGAAGCAGGGAGTAATTCACCCCTCCACTTT,CASKSEAGSNSPLHF